The 32 T cell receptor beta chains below were found in one sample sequenced in a study of blood T cell repertoires in COVID-19. TCRdb keeps only in-frame clones here, not all; method: immunoSEQ multiplex PCR. This table has roughly 93,000 clones, 89% appearing once. Sample: peripheral blood. The receptors derive from a man aged 50-60 years with acute or convalescent COVID-19.

This chain joins TRBV30 and TRBJ1-2; maybe TRBD1 (6 bases). This CDR3 spans 13 amino acids. V lost 2 bases and J lost 5, with 12 bases in between. Germline assignment: CDR1 GTSNPN and CDR2 SVGIG (reference sequence). The CDR3 bases are TGTGCCTGGAGTAGTGGACAGAAATATGGCTACACCTTC. It is translated as CAWSSGQKYGYTF.

V usage is TRBV6-5 and J usage is TRBJ1-6; 7 bases align to TRBD1. Germline values: CDR1 MNHEY, CDR2 SVGAGI. This CDR3 has 16 amino acids. V lost 2 bases to trimming and J lost 6 bases; unmatched junction nucleotides: 7. The CDR3 spells CASSYRLQGGNSPLHF. The CDR3 DNA follows: TGTGCCAGCAGTTACCGGTTGCAGGGGGGTAATTCACCCCTCCACTTT.

The V and J genes are TRBV10-3 and TRBJ1-2; tentatively, D is TRBD1 (5 bases). CDR1 ENHRY and CDR2 SYGVKD come from the germline V gene. The CDR3 is 14 residues long. Trimming shortened V by 3 bases and J by 4 bases, and 12 bases separated the two germline ends. CDR3 sequence: CAISDGVQGYGYTF. The CDR3 region has the DNA TGTGCCATCAGTGATGGGGTTCAGGGCTATGGCTACACCTTC.

The chain combines TRBV7-8 with TRBJ1-1; no reliable D call. Looked up from germline, CDR1 is SGHVS and CDR2 is FQNEAQ. Deletions cut 6 bases from V and 1 base from J, with 12 bases between. The CDR3 spans 14 residues. This CDR3 is CASSSVGRNTEAFF. DNA for the CDR3: TGTGCCAGCAGTAGCGTGGGGAGGAACACTGAAGCTTTCTTT.

This chain uses TRBV6-5 with TRBJ1-4, with D unresolved. The CDR3 is made up of 14 amino acids. Per the germline V gene, CDR1 is MNHEY and CDR2 is SVGAGI. The ends were cut back, 4 bases at V and 0 bases at J, with 6 bases in the middle. The CDR3 coding sequence is TGTGCCAGCAGTTTCCCTGCAACTAATGAAAAACTGTTTTTT. Its protein is CASSFPATNEKLFF.

The chain couples TRBV24-1 to TRBJ1-2, with 8 bases fitting TRBD1. This CDR3 spans 16 amino acids. Germline CDR1 and CDR2: KGHDR and SFDVKD. Unmatched junction bases numbered 11, after V lost 5 bases and J lost 4 bases. The DNA for the CDR3 is TGTGCCACCAGTGCCGTGGGTGACAGGGGAATCTATGGCTACACCTTC. Residues: CATSAVGDRGIYGYTF.

The rearrangement joins TRBV27 to TRBJ1-2; 11 nucleotides agree with TRBD1. This CDR3 is built from 17 residues. With 6 bases clipped from V and 0 bases from J, the junction kept 9 bases outside the gene matches. Germline CDR1 and CDR2: MNHEY and SMNVEV (reference sequence). The CDR3 region is CASRQTGTGGPNYGYTF. The CDR3 region has the DNA TGTGCCAGCAGACAGACCGGGACAGGGGGGCCTAACTATGGCTACACCTTC.

The genes are TRBV6-6 and TRBJ2-1; D not resolved. The V and J ends lost 6 bases and 1 base respectively, with 16 bases between them. Germline V CDR1 and CDR2: MNHNY, SVGAGI (reference sequence). The CDR3 loop spans 16 amino acids. The CDR3 region has the DNA TGTGCCAGCAGCCCTTCCGGGTCGTTATCCTACAATGAGCAGTTCTTC. Its translation is CASSPSGSLSYNEQFF.

This chain links TRBV30 with TRBJ2-3, with a tentative D call TRBD2 (7 bases). CDR3 length equals 16 residues. Trimming left V 0 bases short and J 0 bases short, with 13 bases between. Germline V gene data show CDR1 as GTSNPN and CDR2 as SVGIG (reference sequence). CDR3 amino acids: CAWSVGAGASTDTQYF. CDR3 coding DNA: TGTGCCTGGAGTGTTGGGGCGGGGGCCAGCACAGATACGCAGTATTTT.

The chain recombines TRBV25-1 with TRBJ1-5; TRBD1 matches at 7 bases. Germline V gene sequence: CDR1 MGHDK, CDR2 SYGVNS. This CDR3 is 15 amino acids long. With V trimmed by 6 bases and J by 4 bases, 9 bases remained unmatched. The chain's CDR3 is CASSLGTAPNQPQHF. The DNA for the CDR3 is TGTGCCAGCAGCCTCGGGACAGCTCCAAATCAGCCCCAGCATTTT.

This chain connects TRBV2 to TRBJ2-1, with TRBD1 identical over 10 bases. The junction had 9 bases not matched to a gene; V was cut back by 6 bases and J by 7 bases. Germline CDR1 is SNHLY and CDR2 is FYNNEI. The CDR3 runs to 15 residues. The CDR3, as DNA: TGTGCCAGCAGCCCCGGACAGGGGGGTTTGAATGAGCAGTTCTTC. Translation: CASSPGQGGLNEQFF.

The chain joins TRBV5-6 to TRBJ2-7, with 14 bases identical to TRBD2. The junction had 7 bases not matched to a gene; V was cut back by 5 bases and J by 3 bases. Germline CDR1 reads SGHDT; CDR2 reads YYEEEE. The CDR3 extends over 16 amino acids. The CDR3 sequence: CASRGLAGGLRYEQYF. The CDR3, as DNA: TGTGCCAGCAGAGGACTAGCGGGGGGTCTACGCTACGAGCAGTACTTC.

V and J are TRBV9 and TRBJ2-4; 8 bases agree with TRBD2. CDR1 is SGDLS, CDR2 YYNGEE, per germline. The trim removed 0 bases at V and 3 bases at J, leaving 8 bases unmatched. The CDR3 runs to 17 residues. CDR3 sequence reads: CASSVDPGGLVKNIQYF. As DNA, the CDR3 is TGTGCCAGCAGCGTAGATCCGGGGGGGCTGGTCAAAAACATTCAGTACTTC.

The genes are TRBV11-1 and TRBJ2-5; 13 positions match TRBD2. The CDR3 loop spans 15 amino acids. In germline, CDR1 is SGHAT, CDR2 FQDESV (reference sequence). The junction had 6 bases not matched to a gene; V was cut back by 4 bases and J by 7 bases. This chain's CDR3 is CASSSTSGGPWTQYF. CDR3 coding DNA: TGTGCCAGCAGCTCGACTAGCGGGGGGCCTTGGACCCAGTACTTC.

The chain is built from TRBV19 and TRBJ1-6; D possibly corresponds to TRBD1 (6 bases). The CDR3 runs to 17 residues. The V end was cut by 3 bases, the J end by 6 bases, with 18 bases between. The germline V gene has CDR1 LNHDA and CDR2 SQIVND (reference sequence). In nucleotides, the CDR3 is TGTGCCAGTAGTATTCGAACAGGGAGTATGAGTAATTCACCCCTCCACTTT. Encoded protein: CASSIRTGSMSNSPLHF.

The chain has TRBV18 and TRBJ2-2; tentatively, D is TRBD2 (6 bases). Germline CDR1 reads KGHSH; CDR2 reads LQKENI. This CDR3 contains 15 residues. The germline V and J ends were trimmed by 0 bases and 4 bases, with 9 bases remaining between them. The CDR3 reads CASSPPGEVTGELFF. Here the CDR3 DNA reads TGTGCCAGCTCACCACCAGGGGAGGTCACCGGGGAGCTGTTTTTT.

The chain couples TRBV7-9 to TRBJ1-1, with a tentative D call TRBD1 (6 bases). This CDR3 is 14 amino acids long. The V end was cut by 6 bases, the J end by 7 bases, with 18 bases between. The V gene's germline CDR1 is SEHNR and CDR2 FQNEAQ (reference sequence). CDR3 nucleotides: TGTGCCAGCAGTTCCACAGGGAAAGGGCTTGAAGCTTTCTTT. Encoded protein: CASSSTGKGLEAFF. The full variable domain, completed using reference TRBV7-9 and TRBJ1-1, is DTGVSQNPRHKITKRGQNVTFRCDPISEHNRLYWYRQTLGQGPEFLTYFQNEAQLEKSRLLSDRFSAERPKGSFSTLEIQRTEQGDSAMYLCASSSTGKGLEAFFGQGTRLTVV.

This chain connects TRBV28 to TRBJ2-6, with 8 positions matching TRBD1. With 3 bases clipped from V and 3 bases from J, the junction kept 7 bases outside the gene matches. The CDR3 runs 17 residues. Germline lookup yields CDR1 MDHEN and CDR2 SYDVKM. The CDR3 spells CASSLGTGGGGANVLTF. As DNA, the CDR3 is TGTGCCAGCAGTTTGGGTACAGGGGGTGGTGGGGCCAACGTCCTGACTTTC.

The V and J genes are TRBV6-1 and TRBJ1-4; D is unclear. This CDR3 has 15 residues. The V gene lost 2 bases and the J gene lost 3 bases, with 10 bases spanning the gap. CDR1 MNHNS and CDR2 SASEGT come from the germline V gene. The CDR3 region is CASSESGRANEKLFF. CDR3 sequence (DNA): TGTGCCAGCAGTGAATCCGGGCGGGCTAATGAAAAACTGTTTTTT.

The chain employs TRBV7-3 and TRBJ1-1; perhaps TRBD1 as D (5 bases). Trimming removed 4 bases at V and 7 bases at J, with 13 bases between. In germline, CDR1 is SGHTA, CDR2 FQGTGA. CDR3 size: 13 residues. CDR3 DNA: TGTGCCAGCAGCTCTTATGCAGGGAATGAAGCTTTCTTT. This translates into CASSSYAGNEAFF. The full variable domain, completed using reference TRBV7-3 and TRBJ1-1, is GAGVSQTPSNKVTEKGKYVELRCDPISGHTALYWYRQSLGQGPEFLIYFQGTGAADDSGLPNDRFFAVRPEGSVSTLKIQRTERGDSAVYLCASSSYAGNEAFFGQGTRLTVV.

The chain combines TRBV3-1 (or the pseudogene TRBV3-2) with TRBJ1-2, with a possible D match to TRBD1 (5 bases). V was shortened by 5 bases and J by 3 bases, with 16 bases between the two germline ends. The CDR3 is made up of 15 amino acids. In germline, CDR1 is LGHDT, CDR2 YNNKEL (reference sequence). Here the CDR3 reads CASSTAGLGDYGYTF. Here the CDR3 DNA reads TGTGCCAGCAGCACGGCGGGGTTAGGGGACTATGGCTACACCTTC.

The J gene is TRBJ2-5, the V gene TRBV4-2, with D possibly TRBD2 on 6 matching bases. Germline CDR1 LGHNA, CDR2 YNFKEQ. The ends were cut back, 5 bases at V and 3 bases at J, with 10 bases in the middle. This CDR3 spans 13 amino acids. The CDR3 protein is CASSAAGKETQYF. In DNA, the CDR3 is TGTGCCAGCAGCGCCGCGGGGAAAGAGACCCAGTACTTC.

The V gene is TRBV19, the J gene TRBJ1-5; D gene uncertain. The V gene lost 3 bases and the J gene lost 5 bases, with 8 bases spanning the gap. CDR3 length: 13 amino acids. Germline loops: CDR1 LNHDA, CDR2 SQIVND (reference sequence). The CDR3 reads CASSMQSDQPQHF. The CDR3 DNA follows: TGTGCCAGTAGTATGCAGTCTGATCAGCCCCAGCATTTT.

The chain uses TRBV5-1 and TRBJ1-1; D is perhaps TRBD1 (6 bases). Between the trimmed V and J ends, which lost 3 bases and 1 base, there was a span of 7 bases. Germline V gene lookup returns CDR1 SGHRS and CDR2 YFSETQ. There are 13 residues in the CDR3. CDR3 protein: CASSSGQNTEAFF. The CDR3 nucleotides read TGCGCCAGCAGCTCGGGACAGAACACTGAAGCTTTCTTT. Variable domain in full (rest from reference TRBV5-1 and TRBJ1-1): KAGVTQTPRYLIKTRGQQVTLSCSPISGHRSVSWYQQTPGQGLQFLFEYFSETQRNKGNFPGRFSGRQFSNSRSEMNVSTLELGDSALYLCASSSGQNTEAFFGQGTRLTVV.

The rearrangement joins TRBV5-6 to TRBJ2-3; 11 nucleotides line up with TRBD2. The germline gives CDR1 SGHDT, CDR2 YYEEEE. Trimming cost V 1 base and J 2 bases; bases outside gene matches: 3. The CDR3 length is 16 residues. CDR3 residues: CASSLLAGGLTDTQYF. CDR3 nucleotide sequence: TGTGCCAGCAGCTTGTTAGCGGGGGGGCTCACAGATACGCAGTATTTT.

The genes are TRBV7-2 and TRBJ2-7; 8 bases line up with TRBD2. Germline-derived CDR1 and CDR2 are SGHTA and FQGNSA. Germline trimming cut 2 bases from V and 4 bases from J; bases unmatched to any gene: 4. The CDR3 consists of 14 residues. CDR3 protein: CASSLRGLGYEQYV. The CDR3 bases are TGTGCCAGCAGCTTAAGGGGACTAGGATACGAGCAGTACGTC.

The V and J genes are TRBV19 and TRBJ2-6, with 9 bases lining up with TRBD1. Germline CDR1 LNHDA, CDR2 SQIVND (reference sequence). V shed 6 bases and J 0 bases; nucleotides not matched to a gene: 6. The CDR3 is 17 residues long. The chain's CDR3 is CASSRQGVSSGANVLTF. DNA of the CDR3: TGTGCCAGTAGCCGACAGGGGGTAAGCTCTGGGGCCAACGTCCTGACTTTC.

This chain uses TRBV28 with TRBJ1-1; 8 nucleotides align to TRBD1. The germline V gene has CDR1 MDHEN and CDR2 SYDVKM. The CDR3 sequence is 15 residues long. The V segment lost 2 bases and the J segment 3 bases; nucleotides outside the gene matches: 5. The CDR3: CASSLRSTGDTEAFF. Written as DNA, the CDR3 is TGTGCCAGCAGTTTAAGGTCGACAGGGGACACTGAAGCTTTCTTT.

The chain carries TRBV9 and TRBJ2-2; no reliable D call. Between the trimmed V and J ends, which lost 2 bases and 2 bases, there was a span of 7 bases. The CDR3 runs 14 residues. Looked up from germline, CDR1 is SGDLS and CDR2 is YYNGEE. The CDR3 sequence: CASSVLANTGELFF. Here the CDR3 DNA reads TGTGCCAGCAGCGTTTTAGCTAACACCGGGGAGCTGTTTTTT.

The J gene is TRBJ2-1, the V gene TRBV5-1; a possible D gene is TRBD1 (5 bases). Germline CDR1 is SGHRS and CDR2 is YFSETQ. There are 15 residues in the CDR3. Trimming left V 0 bases short and J 4 bases short, with 11 bases between. The CDR3 protein is CASSLGQSQYNEQFF. In DNA form, the CDR3 reads TGCGCCAGCAGCTTGGGACAGAGCCAGTACAATGAGCAGTTCTTC.

Notes on this clone: Germline is not matched at one junction end, which may reflect a read error. The chain is built from TRBV15 and TRBJ2-5, with D hard to call. The CDR3 is made up of 13 amino acids. Germline CDR1 is LNHNV and CDR2 is YYDKDF (reference sequence). The CDR3: CATSRDYQETQYF. The DNA for the CDR3 is TGTGCCACCAGCAGAGATTACCAGGAGACCCAGTACTTC.

This clone was seen just once. The V call is TRBV7-9, the J call TRBJ2-2, with D possibly matching TRBD1 (6 bases). This CDR3 is 14 amino acids long. Germline V lookup: CDR1 SEHNR, CDR2 FQNEAQ (reference sequence). Trimming removed 5 bases at V and 1 base at J, with 8 bases between. The CDR3 region has the DNA TGTGCCAGCAGCCAGGGACAGAACACCGGGGAGCTGTTTTTT. It yields the protein CASSQGQNTGELFF.